This T cell receptor beta chain originates from a study of cytomegalovirus exposure and HLA in healthy donors. Vbeta (60) and Jbeta (13) primers were used in the PCR. Repertoires were generated with immunoSEQ multiplex PCR, while TCRdb's copy carries only in-frame clones and drops some. Of 100,000 to 130,000 clones detected, roughly 80% appear once; the ten largest clones hold more than 2%. The CDR3 contains 12 residues. Germline lookup yields CDR1 MNHNS and CDR2 SASEGT. In its sample, this clone was seen once. Relative to the germline gene, one junction end is altered; a read error may explain this. The chain has TRBV6-1 and TRBJ2-7; 8 nucleotides align to TRBD2. The receptor was derived from a man aged 25 to 45 in good health and CMV-seronegative. Sequencing was carried out using PBMCs. In DNA, the CDR3 is TGTGCCAGCAGTGCCGAGGGCCTAGCGGGTCTCTTC. Its protein product is CASSAEGLAGLF.